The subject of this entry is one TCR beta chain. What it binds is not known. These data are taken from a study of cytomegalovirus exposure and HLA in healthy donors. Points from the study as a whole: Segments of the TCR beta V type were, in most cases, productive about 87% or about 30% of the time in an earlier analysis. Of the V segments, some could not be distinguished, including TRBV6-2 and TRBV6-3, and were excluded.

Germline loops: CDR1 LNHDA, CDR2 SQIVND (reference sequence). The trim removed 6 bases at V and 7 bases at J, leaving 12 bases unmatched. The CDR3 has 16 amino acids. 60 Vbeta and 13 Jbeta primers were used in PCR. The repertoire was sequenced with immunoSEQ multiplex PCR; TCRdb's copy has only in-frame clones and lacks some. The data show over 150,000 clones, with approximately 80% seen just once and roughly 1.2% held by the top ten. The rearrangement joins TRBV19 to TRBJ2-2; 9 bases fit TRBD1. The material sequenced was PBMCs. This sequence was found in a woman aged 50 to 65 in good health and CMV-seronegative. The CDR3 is CASRPGQGGKGGELFF. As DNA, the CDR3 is TGTGCCAGTAGACCGGGACAGGGAGGAAAGGGCGGGGAGCTGTTTTTT.